This record covers a single TCR beta chain. The data stem from a study of blood T cell repertoires in COVID-19. Profiling relied on immunoSEQ multiplex PCR, and the TCRdb table lists in-frame clones only, not all of them. Counted here are approximately 210,000 clones, 84% occurring once; the ten biggest clones make up 15% to 20%. The CDR3 runs to 15 residues. Germline trimming cut 8 bases from V and 4 bases from J; bases unmatched to any gene: 12. Looked up from germline, CDR1 is MDHEN and CDR2 is SYDVKM. Sequencing was performed on peripheral blood. The origin of this receptor is a man in his thirties or forties with active or convalescent COVID-19. The J gene is TRBJ2-3, the V gene TRBV28, with 7 bases identical to TRBD2. CDR3 in amino acids: CASGLAVKGSDTQYF. For the CDR3, the DNA is TGTGCCAGCGGGCTAGCGGTCAAAGGCTCAGATACGCAGTATTTT.